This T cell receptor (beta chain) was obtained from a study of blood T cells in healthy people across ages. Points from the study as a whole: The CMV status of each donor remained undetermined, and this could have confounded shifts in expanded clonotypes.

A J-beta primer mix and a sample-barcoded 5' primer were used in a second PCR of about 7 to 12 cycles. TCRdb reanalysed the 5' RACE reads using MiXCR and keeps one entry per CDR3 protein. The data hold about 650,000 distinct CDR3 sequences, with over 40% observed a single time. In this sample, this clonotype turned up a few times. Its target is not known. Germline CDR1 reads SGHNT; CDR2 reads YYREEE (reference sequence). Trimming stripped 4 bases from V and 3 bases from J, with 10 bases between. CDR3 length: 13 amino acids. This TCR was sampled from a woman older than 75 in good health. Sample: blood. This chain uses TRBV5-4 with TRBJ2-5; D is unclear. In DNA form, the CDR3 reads TGTGCCAGCAGCCCCGACATGGAAGAGACCCAGTACTTC. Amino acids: CASSPDMEETQYF.